These 16 T cell receptor beta chains share one sample of origin, sequenced in a study of control samples from healthy donors and cancer patients (dated by TCRdb to the early 2020s). The library was obtained by the immunoSEQ multiplex PCR assay. TCRdb holds this immuneACCESS table with in-frame rearrangements only. Some clones are missing; in checked studies, unresolved V genes explain under half, and the rest has no known cause. The sample records some 140,000 clones, around 95% of which are singletons. About 5.6% of the sample rests with the top ten. Source material: blood. The receptor source for this set is a man aged 35 to 55 in good health.

The chain carries TRBV7-8 and TRBJ1-3; D is possibly TRBD1 (6 bases). The germline CDR1 and CDR2 sequences are SGHVS and FQNEAQ. The CDR3 covers 16 residues. V was clipped by 4 bases and J by 0 bases, with 13 bases between them. In DNA, the CDR3 is TGTGCCAGCAGCTCCAGGGGAGGCCGCTCTGGAAACACCATATATTTT. As protein: CASSSRGGRSGNTIYF.

The V and J genes are TRBV5-1 and TRBJ2-3; D not certain. CDR3 length equals 12 residues. CDR1 is SGHRS, CDR2 YFSETQ, per germline. The ends were cut back, 2 bases at V and 3 bases at J, with 4 bases in the middle. CDR3 in DNA: TGCGCCAGCAGCTTTGGAACAGATACGCAGTATTTT. It encodes CASSFGTDTQYF.

The CDR3 coding sequence is TGTGCCAGCAGCCCTGGAGGGAAGAACACTGAAGCTTTCTTT. It specifies CASSPGGKNTEAFF. V usage is TRBV7-2 and J usage is TRBJ1-1; D is uncertain. V lost 5 bases and J 1 base, leaving 11 bases between the germline ends. Germline V lookup: CDR1 SGHTA, CDR2 FQGNSA. The CDR3 loop spans 14 amino acids.

This clone was detected once. The CDR3 DNA sequence: TGTGCCAGCATTGCTACCGGGACCGCCGGCGATGAGCAGTTCTTC. Translation gives CASIATGTAGDEQFF. The rearrangement links TRBV27 to TRBJ2-1, with D perhaps matching TRBD1 or TRBD2 (5 bases each). The CDR3 has 15 amino acids. Germline V gene lookup returns CDR1 MNHEY and CDR2 SMNVEV (reference sequence). With 7 bases removed from V and 8 bases from J, the gap between germline ends came to 21 bases.

The CDR3 here is CASRTSGGTDTQYF. CDR3 bases: TGTGCCTCCCGGACTAGCGGGGGGACAGATACGCAGTATTTT. The chain links TRBV2 to TRBJ2-3; 14 nucleotides align to TRBD2. V lost 11 bases to trimming and J lost 3 bases; unmatched junction nucleotides: 4. This CDR3 spans 14 amino acids. Germline values: CDR1 SNHLY, CDR2 FYNNEI. Drawing the rest from reference TRBV2 and TRBJ2-3, the complete variable domain is EPEVTQTPSHQVTQMGQEVILRCVPISNHLYFYWYRQILGQKVEFLVSFYNNEISEKSEIFDDQFSVERPDGSNFTLKIRSTKLEDSAMYFCASRTSGGTDTQYFGPGTRLTVL.

This clone was observed a handful of times. The chain is built from TRBV5-1 and TRBJ1-1; 7 bases map to TRBD1. The CDR3 is 19 amino acids. V lost 0 bases, J lost 0 bases, and 14 bases stayed unmatched. CDR1 is SGHRS, CDR2 YFSETQ, per germline. Here the CDR3 DNA reads TGCGCCAGCAGCTTGGATGTTATGAGGAGACAGGGCATGAACACTGAAGCTTTCTTT. Amino acid sequence: CASSLDVMRRQGMNTEAFF.

V gene TRBV7-9 combines with J gene TRBJ2-7, with 8 bases aligning to TRBD1. The CDR3 runs 17 residues. Germline V gene sequence: CDR1 SEHNR, CDR2 FQNEAQ (reference sequence). Trimming removed 1 base from V and 1 base from J; junction bases left unmatched: 9. The CDR3, as DNA: TGTGCCAGCAGCTTAGGAGGAGCGACAGGGGCTTCCTACGAGCAGTACTTC. Protein: CASSLGGATGASYEQYF. Drawing the rest from reference TRBV7-9 and TRBJ2-7, the complete variable domain is DTGVSQNPRHKITKRGQNVTFRCDPISEHNRLYWYRQTLGQGPEFLTYFQNEAQLEKSRLLSDRFSAERPKGSFSTLEIQRTEQGDSAMYLCASSLGGATGASYEQYFGPGTRLTVT.

The chain links TRBV11-2 to TRBJ1-3; TRBD1 agrees at 7 bases. Germline CDR1 reads SGHAT; CDR2 reads FQNNGV. This CDR3 region has 15 residues. J lost 4 bases, V lost 5 bases, and 8 bases had no gene match. CDR3 DNA sequence: TGTGCCAGCAGCCCGACAGGGTCGGGAGGAAACACCATATATTTT. Its protein product is CASSPTGSGGNTIYF. The complete variable domain, with remaining parts taken from reference TRBV11-2 and TRBJ1-3, reads EAGVAQSPRYKIIEKRQSVAFWCNPISGHATLYWYQQILGQGPKLLIQFQNNGVVDDSQLPKDRFSAERLKGVDSTLKIQPAKLEDSAVYLCASSPTGSGGNTIYFGEGSWLTVV.

This chain uses TRBV30 with TRBJ1-6; the D is unclear. Germline V lookup: CDR1 GTSNPN, CDR2 SVGIG (reference sequence). V was shortened by 0 bases and J by 7 bases, with 13 bases between the two germline ends. The CDR3 has 15 amino acids. The CDR3 region is CAWSVLGQGNSPLHF. The CDR3 nucleotides are TGTGCCTGGAGTGTACTAGGTCAAGGGAATTCACCCCTCCACTTT.

The rearrangement links TRBV27 to TRBJ1-5, with D unclear. This CDR3 region has 13 residues. Trimming took off 3 bases at V and 4 bases at J, with 7 bases between the two ends. Germline values: CDR1 MNHEY, CDR2 SMNVEV (reference sequence). The chain's CDR3 is CASSLRGNQPQHF. CDR3 nucleotide sequence: TGTGCCAGCAGTTTGCGCGGGAATCAGCCCCAGCATTTT.

The chain recombines TRBV9 with TRBJ2-3, with a weak D call TRBD2 (5 bases). This CDR3 has 16 amino acids. The germline gives CDR1 SGDLS, CDR2 YYNGEE. Trimming pared 0 bases from V and 2 bases from J, leaving 13 bases between. The CDR3 DNA is TGTGCCAGCAGCGTAGACCCGGCGGGTCCCACAGATACGCAGTATTTT. Translation gives CASSVDPAGPTDTQYF.

The chain is built from TRBV19 and TRBJ1-2; 8 bases are a match to TRBD1. The germline V gene has CDR1 LNHDA and CDR2 SQIVND (reference sequence). The CDR3 spans 13 residues. The J segment lost 7 bases and the V segment lost 4 bases, leaving 5 bases of the junction unmatched. The CDR3 here is CASSTDRVFGYTF. CDR3 DNA: TGTGCCAGTAGTACGGACAGGGTTTTTGGCTACACCTTC.

This chain joins TRBV28 and TRBJ2-7; tentative D call: TRBD1 (6 bases). Trimming pared 11 bases from V and 0 bases from J, leaving 20 bases between. The CDR3 loop spans 15 amino acids. Germline loops: CDR1 MDHEN, CDR2 SYDVKM. The CDR3 DNA is TGTGCCGGCCAAGGGGGAGTCTTGCACTCCTACGAGCAGTACTTC. It codes for CAGQGGVLHSYEQYF.

The rearrangement links TRBV30 to TRBJ1-2; D gene unclear. V lost 1 base and J 8 bases, leaving 8 bases between the germline ends. The CDR3 is made up of 11 amino acids. Germline loops: CDR1 GTSNPN, CDR2 SVGIG (reference sequence). CDR3 region: CAWSGGKGYTF. Written as DNA, the CDR3 is TGTGCCTGGAGTGGAGGGAAGGGCTACACCTTC.

The chain joins TRBV9 to TRBJ1-1, with D unresolved. This CDR3 contains 13 residues. V gave up 1 base and J gave up 1 base, with 5 bases separating them. Germline-derived CDR1 and CDR2 are SGDLS and YYNGEE. CDR3 in amino acids: CASSVTGNTEAFF. The CDR3 bases are TGTGCCAGCAGCGTAACGGGGAACACTGAAGCTTTCTTT.

The chain carries TRBV25-1 and TRBJ1-2, with 7 nucleotides matching TRBD1. V shed 5 bases and J 6 bases; nucleotides not matched to a gene: 12. The CDR3 loop spans 15 amino acids. Per germline, CDR1 MGHDK and CDR2 SYGVNS. CDR3: CASSSYDREVDGYTF. The CDR3 DNA sequence: TGTGCCAGCAGTTCATATGACAGGGAGGTGGATGGCTACACCTTC.